This T cell receptor beta chain appears in the sequencing data of a study of PD-1 blockade in mismatch repair-deficient tumors. General study points: Tumor-resident clones, often absent from pretreatment blood, expanded after pembrolizumab and then contracted.

As to this clone: Its antigen is not known.

The germline gives CDR1 MNHNS, CDR2 SASEGT. V was pared by 7 bases and J by 4 bases, with 13 bases between. CDR3 length: 13 residues. Repertoires were generated with immunoSEQ multiplex PCR, while TCRdb's copy carries only in-frame clones and drops some. The data hold 40,000 or so clones, with more than 75% observed a single time. Sequenced material: peripheral blood, taken 4 weeks after starting pembrolizumab. The V gene is TRBV6-1, the J gene TRBJ2-5; weak D call: TRBD1 (6 bases). This TCR derives from an adult with mismatch repair-deficient cancer. CDR3 DNA: TGTGCCAGCATGGCTAGAGGGGGAGAGACCCAGTACTTC. Encoded protein: CASMARGGETQYF.